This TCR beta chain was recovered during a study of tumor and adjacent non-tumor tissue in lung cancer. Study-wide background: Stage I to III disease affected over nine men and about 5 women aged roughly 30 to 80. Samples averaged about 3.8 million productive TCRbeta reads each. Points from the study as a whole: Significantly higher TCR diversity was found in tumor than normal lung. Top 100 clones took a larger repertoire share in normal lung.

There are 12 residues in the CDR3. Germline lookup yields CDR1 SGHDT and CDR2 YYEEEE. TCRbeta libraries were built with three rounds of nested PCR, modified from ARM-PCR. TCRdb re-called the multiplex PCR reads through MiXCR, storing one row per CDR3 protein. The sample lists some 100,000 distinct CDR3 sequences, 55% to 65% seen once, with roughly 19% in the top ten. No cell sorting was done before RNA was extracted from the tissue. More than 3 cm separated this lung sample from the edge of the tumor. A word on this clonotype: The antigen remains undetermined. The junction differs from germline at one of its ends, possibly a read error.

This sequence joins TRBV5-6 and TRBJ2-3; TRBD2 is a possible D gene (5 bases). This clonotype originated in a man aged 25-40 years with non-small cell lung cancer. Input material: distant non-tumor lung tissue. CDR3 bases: TGTGCCAGCAGCCCGGACTCCGACACGCAGTATTTC. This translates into CASSPDSDTQYF.